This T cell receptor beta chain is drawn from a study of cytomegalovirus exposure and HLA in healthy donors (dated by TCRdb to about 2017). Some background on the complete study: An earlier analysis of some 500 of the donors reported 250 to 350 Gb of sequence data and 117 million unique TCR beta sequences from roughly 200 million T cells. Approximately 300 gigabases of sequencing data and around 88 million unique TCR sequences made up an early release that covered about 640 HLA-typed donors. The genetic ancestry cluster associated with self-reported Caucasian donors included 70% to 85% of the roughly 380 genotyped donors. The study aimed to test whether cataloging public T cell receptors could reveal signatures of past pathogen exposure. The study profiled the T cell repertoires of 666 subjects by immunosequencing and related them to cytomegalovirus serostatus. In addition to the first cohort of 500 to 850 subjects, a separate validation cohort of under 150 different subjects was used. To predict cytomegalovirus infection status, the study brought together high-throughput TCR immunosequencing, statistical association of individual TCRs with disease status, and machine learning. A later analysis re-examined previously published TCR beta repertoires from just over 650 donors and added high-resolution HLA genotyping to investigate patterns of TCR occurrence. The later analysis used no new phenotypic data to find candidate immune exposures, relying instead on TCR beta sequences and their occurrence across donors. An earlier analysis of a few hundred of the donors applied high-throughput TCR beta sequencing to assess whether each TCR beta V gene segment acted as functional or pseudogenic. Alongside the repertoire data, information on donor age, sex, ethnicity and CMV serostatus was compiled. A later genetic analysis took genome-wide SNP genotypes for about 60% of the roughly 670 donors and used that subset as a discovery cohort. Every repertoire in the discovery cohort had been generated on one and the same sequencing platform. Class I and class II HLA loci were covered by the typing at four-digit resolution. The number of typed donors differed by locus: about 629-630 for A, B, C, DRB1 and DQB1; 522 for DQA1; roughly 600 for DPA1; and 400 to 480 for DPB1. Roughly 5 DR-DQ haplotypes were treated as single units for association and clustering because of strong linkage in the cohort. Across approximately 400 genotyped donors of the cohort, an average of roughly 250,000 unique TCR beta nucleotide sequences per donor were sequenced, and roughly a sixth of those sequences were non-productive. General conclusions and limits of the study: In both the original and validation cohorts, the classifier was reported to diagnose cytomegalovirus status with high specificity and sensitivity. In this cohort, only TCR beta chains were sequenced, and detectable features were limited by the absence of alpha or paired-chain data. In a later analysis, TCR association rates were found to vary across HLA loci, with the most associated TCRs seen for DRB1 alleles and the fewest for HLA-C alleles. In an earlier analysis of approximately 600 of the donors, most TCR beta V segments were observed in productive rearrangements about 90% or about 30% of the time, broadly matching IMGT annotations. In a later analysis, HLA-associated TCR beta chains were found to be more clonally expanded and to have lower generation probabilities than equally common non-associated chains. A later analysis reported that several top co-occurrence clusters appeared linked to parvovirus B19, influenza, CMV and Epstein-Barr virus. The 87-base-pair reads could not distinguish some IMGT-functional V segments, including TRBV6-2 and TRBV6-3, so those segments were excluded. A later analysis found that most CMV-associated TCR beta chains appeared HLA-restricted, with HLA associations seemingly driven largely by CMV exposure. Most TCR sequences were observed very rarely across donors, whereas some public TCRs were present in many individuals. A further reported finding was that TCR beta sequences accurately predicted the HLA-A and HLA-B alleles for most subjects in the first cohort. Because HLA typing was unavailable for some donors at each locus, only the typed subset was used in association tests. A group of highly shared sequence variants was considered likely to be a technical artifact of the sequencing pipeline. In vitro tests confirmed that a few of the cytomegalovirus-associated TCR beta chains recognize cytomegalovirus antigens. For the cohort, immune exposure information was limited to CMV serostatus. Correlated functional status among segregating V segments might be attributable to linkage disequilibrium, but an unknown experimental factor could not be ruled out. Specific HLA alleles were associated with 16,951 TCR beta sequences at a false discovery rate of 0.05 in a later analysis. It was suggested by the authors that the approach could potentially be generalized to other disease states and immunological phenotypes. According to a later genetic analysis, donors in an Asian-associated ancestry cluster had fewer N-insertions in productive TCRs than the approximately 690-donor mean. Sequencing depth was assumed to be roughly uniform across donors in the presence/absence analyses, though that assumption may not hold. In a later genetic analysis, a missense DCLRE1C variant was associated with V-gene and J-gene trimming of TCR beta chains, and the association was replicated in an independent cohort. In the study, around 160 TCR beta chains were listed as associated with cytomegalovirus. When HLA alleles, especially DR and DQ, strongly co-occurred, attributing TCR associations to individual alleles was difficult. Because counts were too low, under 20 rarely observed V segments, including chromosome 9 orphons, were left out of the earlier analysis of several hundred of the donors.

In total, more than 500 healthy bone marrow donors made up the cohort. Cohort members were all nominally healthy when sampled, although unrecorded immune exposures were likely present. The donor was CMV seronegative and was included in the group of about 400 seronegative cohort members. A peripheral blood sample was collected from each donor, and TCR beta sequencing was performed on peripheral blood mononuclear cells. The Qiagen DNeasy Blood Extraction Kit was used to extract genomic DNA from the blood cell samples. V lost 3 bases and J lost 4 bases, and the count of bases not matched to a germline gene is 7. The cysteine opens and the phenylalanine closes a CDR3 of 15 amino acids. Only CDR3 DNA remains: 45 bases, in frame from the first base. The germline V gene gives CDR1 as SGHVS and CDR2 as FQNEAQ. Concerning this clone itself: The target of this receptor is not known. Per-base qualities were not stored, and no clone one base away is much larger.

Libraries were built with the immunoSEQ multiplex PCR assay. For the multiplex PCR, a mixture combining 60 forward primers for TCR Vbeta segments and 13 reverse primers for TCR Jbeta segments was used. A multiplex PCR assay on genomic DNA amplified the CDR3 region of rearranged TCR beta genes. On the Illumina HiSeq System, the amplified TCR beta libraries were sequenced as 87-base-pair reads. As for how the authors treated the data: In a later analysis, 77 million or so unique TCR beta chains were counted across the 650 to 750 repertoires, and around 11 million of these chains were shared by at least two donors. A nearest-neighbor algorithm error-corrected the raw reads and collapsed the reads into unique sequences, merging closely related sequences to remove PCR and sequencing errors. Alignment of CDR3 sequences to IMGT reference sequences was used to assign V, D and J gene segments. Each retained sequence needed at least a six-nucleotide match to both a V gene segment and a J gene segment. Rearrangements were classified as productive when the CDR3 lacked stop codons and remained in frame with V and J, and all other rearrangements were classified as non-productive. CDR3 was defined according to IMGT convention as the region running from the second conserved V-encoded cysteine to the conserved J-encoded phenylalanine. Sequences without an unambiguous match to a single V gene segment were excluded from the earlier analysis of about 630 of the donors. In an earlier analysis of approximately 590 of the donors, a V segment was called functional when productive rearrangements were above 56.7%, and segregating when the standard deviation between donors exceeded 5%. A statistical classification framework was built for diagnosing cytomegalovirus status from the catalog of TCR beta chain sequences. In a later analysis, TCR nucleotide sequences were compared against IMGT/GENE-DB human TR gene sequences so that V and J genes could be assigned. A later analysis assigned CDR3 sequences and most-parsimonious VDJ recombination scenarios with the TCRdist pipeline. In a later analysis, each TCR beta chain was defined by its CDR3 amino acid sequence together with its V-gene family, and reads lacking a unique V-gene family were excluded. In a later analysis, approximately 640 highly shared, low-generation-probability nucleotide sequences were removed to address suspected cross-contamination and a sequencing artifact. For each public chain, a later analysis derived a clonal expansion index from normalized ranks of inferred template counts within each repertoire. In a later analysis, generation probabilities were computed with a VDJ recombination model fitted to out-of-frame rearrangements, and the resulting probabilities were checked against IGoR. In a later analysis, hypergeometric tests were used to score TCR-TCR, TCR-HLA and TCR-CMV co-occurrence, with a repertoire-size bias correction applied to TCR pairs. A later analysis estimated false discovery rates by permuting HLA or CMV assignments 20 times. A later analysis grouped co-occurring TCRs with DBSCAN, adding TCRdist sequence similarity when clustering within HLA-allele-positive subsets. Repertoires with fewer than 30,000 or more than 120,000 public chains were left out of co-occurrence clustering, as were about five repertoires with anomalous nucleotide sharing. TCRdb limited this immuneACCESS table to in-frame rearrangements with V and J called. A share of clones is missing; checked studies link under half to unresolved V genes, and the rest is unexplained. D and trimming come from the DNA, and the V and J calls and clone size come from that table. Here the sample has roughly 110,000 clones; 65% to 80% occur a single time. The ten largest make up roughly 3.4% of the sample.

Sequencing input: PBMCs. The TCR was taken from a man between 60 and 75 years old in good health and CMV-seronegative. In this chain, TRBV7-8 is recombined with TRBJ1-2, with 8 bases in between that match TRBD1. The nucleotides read TGTGCCAGCAGCTTTCTTCAGGGGGCTTCCTATGGCTACACCTTC. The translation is CASSFLQGASYGYTF. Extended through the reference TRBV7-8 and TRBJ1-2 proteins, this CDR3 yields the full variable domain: GAGVSQSPRYKVAKRGQDVALRCDPISGHVSLFWYQQALGQGPEFLTYFQNEAQLDKSGLPSDRFFAERPEGSVSTLKIQRTQQEDSAVYLCASSFLQGASYGYTFGSGTRLTVV.